These 10 T cell receptor beta chains came from one sample sequenced in a study of blood T cell repertoires in COVID-19. The assay was immunoSEQ multiplex PCR, and TCRdb's table has in-frame clones only and misses some. In the table there are approximately 210,000 clones, 65% to 85% of which are singletons. Sequencing was carried out using PBMCs or T cells enriched from blood (not recorded which). All receptors come from a woman aged 55-70 years who had recovered from COVID-19.

The chain links TRBV18 to TRBJ2-1; 9 positions match TRBD2. After removal of 4 bases from V and 6 bases from J, the junction contained 13 bases not matched to a gene. CDR1 KGHSH and CDR2 LQKENI come from the germline V gene. The CDR3 consists of 17 residues. CDR3 DNA: TGTGCCAGCTCACTTTCCAGGGGTGGTAGCGGGAGCAATGAGCAGTTCTTC. Translation gives CASSLSRGGSGSNEQFF.

V usage is TRBV7-9 and J usage is TRBJ2-1; 7 bases map to TRBD2. The ends lost 1 base at V and 2 bases at J; junction bases unmatched: 5. Germline V gene sequence: CDR1 SEHNR, CDR2 FQNEAQ (reference sequence). This CDR3 is 16 amino acids long. CDR3: CASSLGGGSPYNEQFF. CDR3 DNA sequence: TGTGCCAGCAGCTTAGGTGGCGGGAGCCCCTACAATGAGCAGTTCTTC.

In this sample, this clone turned up once. The J gene is TRBJ2-1, the V gene TRBV10-1, with 11 bases aligning to TRBD2. The CDR3 has 14 residues. The V gene's germline CDR1 is WNHNN and CDR2 SYGVQD (reference sequence). V dropped 3 bases and J dropped 13; count of bases not matched to a gene: 8. The CDR3 protein is CASSDRLAGGSQFF. CDR3 bases: TGCGCCAGCAGTGATCGCCTAGCGGGAGGTTCTCAGTTCTTC.

This clone was detected only a few times. Compared with germline, one end of the junction differs, possibly owing to a read error. This CDR3 reads CASTERGFGNQPQHF. The CDR3 region has the DNA TGTGCCAGCACTGAACGGGGTTTTGGTAATCAGCCCCAGCATTTT. The gene calls are TRBV2 and TRBJ1-5; no definite D call. In germline, CDR1 is SNHLY, CDR2 FYNNEI. The CDR3 spans 15 residues. Looking up the rest from reference TRBV2 and TRBJ1-5 gives the full variable domain: EPEVTQTPSHQVTQMGQEVILRCVPISNHLYFYWYRQILGQKVEFLVSFYNNEISEKSEIFDDQFSVERPDGSNFTLKIRSTKLEDSAMYFCASTERGFGNQPQHFGDGTRLSIL.

The chain uses TRBV7-2 and TRBJ2-7, with D perhaps TRBD1 (5 bases). CDR3 size: 13 residues. Trimming left V 5 bases short and J 6 bases short, with 14 bases between. Germline assignment: CDR1 SGHTA and CDR2 FQGNSA. The CDR3 nucleotides are TGTGCCAGCAGCAAAGGACACGCCGTCGAGCAGTACTTC. Protein sequence: CASSKGHAVEQYF.

The V and J genes are TRBV9 and TRBJ1-6, with 11 bases identical to TRBD1. Germline values: CDR1 SGDLS, CDR2 YYNGEE. The length of the CDR3 is 17 residues. The V segment lost 0 bases and the J segment 6 bases; nucleotides outside the gene matches: 5. CDR3 bases: TGTGCCAGCAGCGTAGCGGGGACAGGGGGTTTTAATTCACCCCTCCACTTT. As protein: CASSVAGTGGFNSPLHF. Complete variable domain (other parts from reference TRBV9 and TRBJ1-6): DSGVTQTPKHLITATGQRVTLRCSPRSGDLSVYWYQQSLDQGLQFLIQYYNGEERAKGNILERFSAQQFPDLHSELNLSSLELGDSALYFCASSVAGTGGFNSPLHFGNGTRLTVT.

CDR3 region: CASSLIRARSQFF. The CDR3 coding sequence is TGTGCCAGCAGCTTAATCAGGGCAAGGTCGCAGTTCTTC. The chain uses TRBV11-2 and TRBJ2-1, with D perhaps matching TRBD1 (5 bases). The CDR3 spans 13 residues. The germline V and J ends were trimmed by 2 bases and 12 bases, with 14 bases remaining between them. Germline loops: CDR1 SGHAT, CDR2 FQNNGV.

The rearrangement links TRBV18 to TRBJ2-1, with TRBD1 matching over 9 bases. With 0 bases clipped from V and 3 bases from J, the junction kept 3 bases outside the gene matches. From germline, CDR1 is KGHSH and CDR2 LQKENI. The CDR3 has 16 amino acids. CDR3 loop: CASSPPWTGDYNEQFF. The CDR3 coding sequence is TGTGCCAGCTCACCACCGTGGACAGGGGACTACAATGAGCAGTTCTTC.

This sequence joins TRBV29-1 and TRBJ2-1; TRBD2 agrees at 13 bases. The germline CDR1 and CDR2 sequences are SQVTM and ANQGSEA. This CDR3 has 14 residues. V dropped 4 bases and J dropped 10; count of bases not matched to a gene: 7. The CDR3 DNA sequence: TGCAGCGTTGTCGGGACTAGCGGGACTCGGGAGCAGTTCTTC. Translating gives CSVVGTSGTREQFF.

CDR3 sequence: CASSSQDTEQYF. CDR3 DNA: TGTGCCAGCAGCTCCCAGGACACGGAGCAGTACTTC. The chain combines TRBV7-9 with TRBJ2-7; D may be TRBD1 (5 bases). Germline loops: CDR1 SEHNR, CDR2 FQNEAQ (reference sequence). This CDR3 comprises 12 residues. V gave up 4 bases and J gave up 7 bases, with 11 bases separating them.